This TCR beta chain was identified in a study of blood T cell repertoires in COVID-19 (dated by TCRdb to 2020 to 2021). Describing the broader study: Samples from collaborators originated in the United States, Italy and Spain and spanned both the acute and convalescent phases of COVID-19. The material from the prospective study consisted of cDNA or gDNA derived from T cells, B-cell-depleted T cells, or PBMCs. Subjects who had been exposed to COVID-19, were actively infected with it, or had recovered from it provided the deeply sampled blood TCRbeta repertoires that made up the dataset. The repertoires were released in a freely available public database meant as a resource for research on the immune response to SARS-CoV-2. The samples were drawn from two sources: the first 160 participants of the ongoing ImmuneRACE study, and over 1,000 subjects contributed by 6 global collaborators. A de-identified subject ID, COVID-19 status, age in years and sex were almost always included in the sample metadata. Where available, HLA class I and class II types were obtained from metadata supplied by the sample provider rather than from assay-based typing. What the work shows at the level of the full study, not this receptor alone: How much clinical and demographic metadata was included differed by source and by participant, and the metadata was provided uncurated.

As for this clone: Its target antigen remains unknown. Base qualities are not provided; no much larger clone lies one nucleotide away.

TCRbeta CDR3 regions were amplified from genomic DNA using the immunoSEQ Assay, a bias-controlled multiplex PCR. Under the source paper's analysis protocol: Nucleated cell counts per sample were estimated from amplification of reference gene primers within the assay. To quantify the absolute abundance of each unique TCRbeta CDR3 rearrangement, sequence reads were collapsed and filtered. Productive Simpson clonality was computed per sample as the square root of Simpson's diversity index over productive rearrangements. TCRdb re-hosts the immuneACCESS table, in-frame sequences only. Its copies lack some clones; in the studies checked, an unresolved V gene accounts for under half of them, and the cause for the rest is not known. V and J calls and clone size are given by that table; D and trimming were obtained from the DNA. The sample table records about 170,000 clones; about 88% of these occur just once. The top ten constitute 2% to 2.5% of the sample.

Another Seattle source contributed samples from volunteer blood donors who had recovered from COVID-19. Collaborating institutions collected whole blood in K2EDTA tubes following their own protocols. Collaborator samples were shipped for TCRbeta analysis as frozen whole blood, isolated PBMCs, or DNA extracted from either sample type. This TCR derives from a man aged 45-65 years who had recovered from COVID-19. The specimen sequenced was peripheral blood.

In nucleotide form, the sequence is TGTGCCAGCAGCGGGACAGGGGGTAACACCGGGGAGCTGTTTTTT. Its protein is CASSGTGGNTGELFF. The sequence links TRBV6-2 or TRBV6-3 to TRBJ2-2, and TRBD1 aligns with 11 junction nucleotides. The CDR3 runs 15 residues from the cysteine to the phenylalanine. Only the CDR3 portion is preserved as DNA: 45 bases, with reading frame beginning at the first base. CDR1 is given as MNHEY and CDR2 as SVGEGT, both from the germline V gene. Clipping removes 6 bases from V and 2 bases from J, with 2 as the unmatched junction base count.